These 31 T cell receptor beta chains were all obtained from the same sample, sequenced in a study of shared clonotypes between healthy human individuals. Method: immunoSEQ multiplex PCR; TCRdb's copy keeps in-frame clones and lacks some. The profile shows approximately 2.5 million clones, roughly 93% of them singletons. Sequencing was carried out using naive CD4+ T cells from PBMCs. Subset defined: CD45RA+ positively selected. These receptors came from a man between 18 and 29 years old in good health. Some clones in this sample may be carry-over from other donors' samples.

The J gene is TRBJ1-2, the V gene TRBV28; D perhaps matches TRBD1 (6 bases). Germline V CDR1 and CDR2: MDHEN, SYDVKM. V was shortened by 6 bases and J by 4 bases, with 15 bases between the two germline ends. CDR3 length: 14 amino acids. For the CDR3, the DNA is TGTGCCAGCAGGTTGACAGGCTCATTCTATGGCTACACCTTC. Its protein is CASRLTGSFYGYTF.

The CDR3 DNA follows: TGCGCCAGCAGCCCCTTTTGGGGACAGGGCTACGAGCAGTACTTC. This translates into CASSPFWGQGYEQYF. The chain joins TRBV4-1 to TRBJ2-7; 9 nucleotides align to TRBD1. The CDR3 sequence is 15 residues long. V gave up 4 bases and J gave up 3 bases; unmatched junction bases: 7. Germline V CDR1 and CDR2: MGHRA, YSYEKL.

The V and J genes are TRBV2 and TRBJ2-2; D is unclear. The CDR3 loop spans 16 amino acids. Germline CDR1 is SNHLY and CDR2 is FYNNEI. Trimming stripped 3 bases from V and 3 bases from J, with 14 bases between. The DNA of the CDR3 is TGTGCCAGCAGTGAGTTTCGGAAACGGGACACCGGGGAGCTGTTTTTT. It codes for CASSEFRKRDTGELFF.

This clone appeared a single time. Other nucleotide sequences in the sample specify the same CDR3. CDR3 bases: TGCGCCAGCAGCTTGGCAGGGACAGGGGAAGACGAGCAGTACTTC. This translates into CASSLAGTGEDEQYF. V gene TRBV5-1 combines with J gene TRBJ2-7; 10 nucleotides agree with TRBD1. Losses at the gene ends were 0 bases for V and 5 bases for J; bases not matched to a gene: 5. Germline V CDR1 and CDR2: SGHRS, YFSETQ. The CDR3 has 15 residues.

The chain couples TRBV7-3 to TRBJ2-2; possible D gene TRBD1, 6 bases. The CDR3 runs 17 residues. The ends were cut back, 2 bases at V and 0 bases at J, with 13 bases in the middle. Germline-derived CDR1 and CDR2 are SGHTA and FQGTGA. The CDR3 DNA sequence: TGTGCCAGCAGCTTAGCACTACAGGGCGCGAACACCGGGGAGCTGTTTTTT. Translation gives CASSLALQGANTGELFF.

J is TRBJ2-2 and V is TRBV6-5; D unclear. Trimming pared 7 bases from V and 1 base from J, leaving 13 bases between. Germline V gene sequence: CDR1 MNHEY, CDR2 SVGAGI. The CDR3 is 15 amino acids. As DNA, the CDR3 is TGTGCCAGCACCCTCGGTTGGGGGAACACCGGGGAGCTGTTTTTT. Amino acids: CASTLGWGNTGELFF.

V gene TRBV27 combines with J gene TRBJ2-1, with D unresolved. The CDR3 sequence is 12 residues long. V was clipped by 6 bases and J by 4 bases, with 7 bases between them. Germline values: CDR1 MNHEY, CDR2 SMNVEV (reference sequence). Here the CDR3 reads CASRDFYNEQFF. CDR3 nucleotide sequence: TGTGCCAGCAGGGATTTTTACAATGAGCAGTTCTTC.

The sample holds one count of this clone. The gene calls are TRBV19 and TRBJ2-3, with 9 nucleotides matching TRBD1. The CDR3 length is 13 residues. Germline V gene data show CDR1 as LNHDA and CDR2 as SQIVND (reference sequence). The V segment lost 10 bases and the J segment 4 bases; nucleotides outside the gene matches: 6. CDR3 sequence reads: CATSDRGPDTQYF. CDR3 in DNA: TGTGCCACCTCGGACAGGGGCCCAGATACGCAGTATTTT.

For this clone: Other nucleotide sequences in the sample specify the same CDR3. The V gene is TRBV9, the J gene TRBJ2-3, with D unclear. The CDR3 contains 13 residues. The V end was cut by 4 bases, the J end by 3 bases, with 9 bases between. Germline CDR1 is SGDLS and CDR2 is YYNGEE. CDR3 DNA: TGTGCCAGCAGCCCCACTGGGACAGATACGCAGTATTTT. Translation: CASSPTGTDTQYF.

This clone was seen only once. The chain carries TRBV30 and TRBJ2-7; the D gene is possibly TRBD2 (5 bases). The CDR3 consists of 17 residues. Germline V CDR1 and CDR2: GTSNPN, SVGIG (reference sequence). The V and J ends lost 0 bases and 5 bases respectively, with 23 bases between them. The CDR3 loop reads CAWSVELSAGVGDEQYF. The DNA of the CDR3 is TGTGCCTGGAGTGTTGAGCTCTCGGCCGGGGTCGGGGACGAGCAGTACTTC.

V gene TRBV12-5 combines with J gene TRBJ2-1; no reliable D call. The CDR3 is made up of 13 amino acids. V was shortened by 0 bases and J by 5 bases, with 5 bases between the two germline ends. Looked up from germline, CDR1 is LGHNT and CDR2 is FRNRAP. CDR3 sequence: CASGLVGHNEQFF. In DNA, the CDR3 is TGTGCTAGTGGTTTGGTCGGTCACAATGAGCAGTTCTTC.

The CDR3 reads CASSFGFRYGYTF. CDR3 in DNA: TGCGCCAGCAGCTTTGGGTTCCGTTATGGCTACACCTTC. The chain joins TRBV5-1 to TRBJ1-2; unclear D gene. CDR3 length: 13 residues. CDR1 is SGHRS and CDR2 is YFSETQ in the germline V gene. Trimming stripped 2 bases from V and 5 bases from J, with 10 bases between.

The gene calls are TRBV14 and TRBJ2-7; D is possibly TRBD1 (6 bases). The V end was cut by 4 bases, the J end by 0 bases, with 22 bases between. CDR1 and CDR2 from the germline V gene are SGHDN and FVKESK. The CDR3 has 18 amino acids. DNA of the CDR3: TGTGCCAGCAGCCCTTTTAGGACAGCCCACTTTAGCTCCTACGAGCAGTACTTC. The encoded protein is CASSPFRTAHFSSYEQYF.

The CDR3 region is CASSPTGTIYEQYF. CDR3 nucleotides: TGTGCCAGCAGTCCGACCGGGACAATCTACGAGCAGTACTTC. The rearrangement joins TRBV28 to TRBJ2-7; D may be TRBD1 (6 bases). V was trimmed by 5 bases and J by 3 bases, leaving 14 bases between them. CDR1 is MDHEN and CDR2 is SYDVKM in the germline V gene. This CDR3 is built from 14 residues.

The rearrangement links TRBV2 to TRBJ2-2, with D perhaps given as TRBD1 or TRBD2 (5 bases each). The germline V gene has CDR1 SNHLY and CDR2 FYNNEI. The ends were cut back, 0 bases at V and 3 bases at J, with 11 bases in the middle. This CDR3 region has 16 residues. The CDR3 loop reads CASSEARDPYTGELFF. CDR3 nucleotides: TGTGCCAGCAGTGAAGCGAGGGACCCTTACACCGGGGAGCTGTTTTTT.

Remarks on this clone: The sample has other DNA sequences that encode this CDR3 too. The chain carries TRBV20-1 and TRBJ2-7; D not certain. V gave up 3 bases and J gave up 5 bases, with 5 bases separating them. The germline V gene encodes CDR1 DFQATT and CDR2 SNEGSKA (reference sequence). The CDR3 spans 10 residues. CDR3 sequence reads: CSARIHEQYF. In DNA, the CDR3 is TGCAGTGCTAGGATCCACGAGCAGTACTTC.

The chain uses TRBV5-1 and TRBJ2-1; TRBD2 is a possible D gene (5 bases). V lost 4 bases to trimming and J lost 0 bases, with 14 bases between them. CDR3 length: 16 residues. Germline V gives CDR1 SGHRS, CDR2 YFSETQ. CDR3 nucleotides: TGCGCCAGCAGCACCAGACTAACCTTCTCCTACAATGAGCAGTTCTTC. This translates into CASSTRLTFSYNEQFF.

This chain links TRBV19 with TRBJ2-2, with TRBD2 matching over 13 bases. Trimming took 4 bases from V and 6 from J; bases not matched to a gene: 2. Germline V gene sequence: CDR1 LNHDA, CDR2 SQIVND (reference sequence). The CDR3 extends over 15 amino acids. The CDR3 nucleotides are TGTGCCAGTAGTAGCGGGACTAGCGGGGCCGGGGAGCTGTTTTTT. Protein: CASSSGTSGAGELFF.

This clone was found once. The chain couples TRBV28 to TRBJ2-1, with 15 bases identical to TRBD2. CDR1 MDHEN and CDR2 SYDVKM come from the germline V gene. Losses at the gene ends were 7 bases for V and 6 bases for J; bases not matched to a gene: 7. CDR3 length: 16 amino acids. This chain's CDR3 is CASTDGLAGGSNEQFF. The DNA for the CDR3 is TGTGCCAGCACCGACGGACTAGCGGGAGGGAGCAATGAGCAGTTCTTC.

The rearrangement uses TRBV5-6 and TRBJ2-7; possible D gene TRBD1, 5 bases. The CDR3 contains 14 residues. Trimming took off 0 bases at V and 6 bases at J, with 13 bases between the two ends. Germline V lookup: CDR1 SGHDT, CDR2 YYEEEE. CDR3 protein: CASSLDQGIGEQYF. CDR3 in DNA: TGTGCCAGCAGCTTGGATCAGGGAATAGGCGAGCAGTACTTC.

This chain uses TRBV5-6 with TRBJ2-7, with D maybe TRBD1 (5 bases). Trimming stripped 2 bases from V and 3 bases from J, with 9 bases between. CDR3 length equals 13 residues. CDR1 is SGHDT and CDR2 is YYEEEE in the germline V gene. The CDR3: CASSLDRYYEQYF. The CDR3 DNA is TGTGCCAGCAGCTTAGACAGATACTACGAGCAGTACTTC.

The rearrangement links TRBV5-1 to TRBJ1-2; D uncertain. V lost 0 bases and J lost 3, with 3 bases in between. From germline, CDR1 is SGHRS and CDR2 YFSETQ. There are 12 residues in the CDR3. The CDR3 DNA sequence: TGCGCCAGCAGCTTGGGATACTATGGCTACACCTTC. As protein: CASSLGYYGYTF.

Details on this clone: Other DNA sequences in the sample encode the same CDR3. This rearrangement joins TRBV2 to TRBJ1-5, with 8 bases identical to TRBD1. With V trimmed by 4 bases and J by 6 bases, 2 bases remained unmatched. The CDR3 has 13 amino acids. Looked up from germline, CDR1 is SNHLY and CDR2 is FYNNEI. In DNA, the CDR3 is TGTGCCAGCAGTGGAACAGGGGGTCAGCCCCAGCATTTT. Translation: CASSGTGGQPQHF. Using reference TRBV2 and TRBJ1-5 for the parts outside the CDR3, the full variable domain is EPEVTQTPSHQVTQMGQEVILRCVPISNHLYFYWYRQILGQKVEFLVSFYNNEISEKSEIFDDQFSVERPDGSNFTLKIRSTKLEDSAMYFCASSGTGGQPQHFGDGTRLSIL.

The CDR3 region has the DNA TGTGCCAGCAGCTTAGACAGAGGAAACACCATATATTTT. Amino acid sequence: CASSLDRGNTIYF. This sequence joins TRBV7-2 and TRBJ1-3, with no clear D. This CDR3 is 13 amino acids long. V was pared by 1 base and J by 4 bases, with 5 bases between. The germline CDR1 and CDR2 sequences are SGHTA and FQGNSA.

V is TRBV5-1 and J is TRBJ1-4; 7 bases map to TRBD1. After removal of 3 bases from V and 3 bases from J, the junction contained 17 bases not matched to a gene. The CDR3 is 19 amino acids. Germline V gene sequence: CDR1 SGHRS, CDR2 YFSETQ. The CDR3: CASSSAGVTGRWANEKLFF. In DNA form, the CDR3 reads TGCGCCAGCAGCTCAGCCGGCGTGACAGGGCGGTGGGCTAATGAAAAACTGTTTTTT.

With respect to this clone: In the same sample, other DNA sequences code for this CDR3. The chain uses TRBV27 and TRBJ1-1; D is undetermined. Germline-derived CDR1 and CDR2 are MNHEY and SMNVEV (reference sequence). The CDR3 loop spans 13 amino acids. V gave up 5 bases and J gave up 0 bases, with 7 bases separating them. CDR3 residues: CASSRYMNTEAFF. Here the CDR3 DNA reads TGTGCCAGCAGTCGTTACATGAACACTGAAGCTTTCTTT.

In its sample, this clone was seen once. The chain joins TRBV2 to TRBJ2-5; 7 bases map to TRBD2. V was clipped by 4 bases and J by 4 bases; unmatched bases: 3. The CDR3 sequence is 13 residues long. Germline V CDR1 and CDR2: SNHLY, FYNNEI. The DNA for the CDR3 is TGTGCCAGCAGTGGGACTAGTAGAGAGACCCAGTACTTC. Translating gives CASSGTSRETQYF.

The CDR3 nucleotides are TGTGCCAGCACCACCGGGGGCCCTTTGTCCTACGAGCAGTACTTC. The encoded protein is CASTTGGPLSYEQYF. This rearrangement joins TRBV6-4 to TRBJ2-7; D assignment may be TRBD1 or TRBD2 (6 bases each). Germline V gene data show CDR1 as MRHNA and CDR2 as SNTAGT. The V gene lost 7 bases and the J gene lost 1 base, with 17 bases spanning the gap. The CDR3 totals 15 residues.

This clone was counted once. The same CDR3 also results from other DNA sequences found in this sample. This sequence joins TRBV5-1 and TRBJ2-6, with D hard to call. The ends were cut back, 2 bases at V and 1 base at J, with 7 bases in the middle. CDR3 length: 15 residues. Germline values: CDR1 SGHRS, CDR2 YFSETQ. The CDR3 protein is CASSLGNSGANVLTF. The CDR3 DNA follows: TGCGCCAGCAGCTTAGGAAATTCTGGGGCCAACGTCCTGACTTTC.

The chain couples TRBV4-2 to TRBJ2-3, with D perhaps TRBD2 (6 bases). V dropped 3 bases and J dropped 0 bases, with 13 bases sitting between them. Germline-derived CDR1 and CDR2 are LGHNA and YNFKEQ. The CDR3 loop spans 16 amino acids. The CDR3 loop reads CASSQGVAESTDTQYF. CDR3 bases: TGTGCCAGCAGCCAGGGAGTAGCGGAGAGCACAGATACGCAGTATTTT.

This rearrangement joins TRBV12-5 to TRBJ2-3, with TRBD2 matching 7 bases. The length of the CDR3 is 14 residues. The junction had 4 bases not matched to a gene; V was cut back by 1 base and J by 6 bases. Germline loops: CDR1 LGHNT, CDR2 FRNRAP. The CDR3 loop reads CASGLGAGFDTQYF. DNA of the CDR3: TGTGCTAGTGGTTTGGGAGCGGGGTTCGATACGCAGTATTTT.